This TCR beta chain came from a study of vaccination effects on CD4 cells after COVID-19. The wider study: Two-dose vaccination with either BNT162b2 or mRNA-1273 was given to the participants.

The method was immunoSEQ multiplex PCR; TCRdb's version includes in-frame clones alone and lacks a portion of them. The sample holds 55,000 to 75,000 clones, under 75% seen once. Overall study findings and caveats: From healthy vaccinees, only 1 of 255 vaccine-induced clones also reacted to common cold coronaviruses.

Ahead of sequencing, the ViraFEST assay grew antigen-specific CD4+ T cells using viral peptide pools. Once cultured for approximately ten days, the cells underwent separation to obtain CD4+ T cells. According to the study, vaccine recipients showed no prior SARS-CoV-2 infection and negative nucleocapsid antibodies. Every well housed two million PBMC, which grew in culture alongside about 10 IU/ml IL-2 and 10 ug/ml peptides. Both day 3 and day 7 saw half the medium replaced with IL-2 medium. Note on this clone: As yet, its antigen is unknown.

Germline-derived CDR1 and CDR2 are MDHEN and SYDVKM. Deletions cut 2 bases from V and 11 bases from J, with 10 bases between. This CDR3 has 12 amino acids. V and J are TRBV28 and TRBJ1-5, with D unresolved. The TCR comes from a human donor who received a COVID-19 vaccine. This material consisted of CD4+ T cells from PBMCs cultured with HCoV-OC43 spike peptides, taken before COVID-19 vaccination. Noted subset: HCoV-OC43 spike overlapping peptide pool stimulation. CDR3 region: CASSLIFSAQHF. The CDR3, as DNA: TGTGCCAGCAGTTTAATTTTCAGCGCCCAGCATTTT.